The T cell receptor beta chain described here comes from a study of graft-versus-host responses after intestinal transplantation. Whole-study context: All recipients were transplanted with multivisceral, liver-intestinal, or isolated intestinal grafts. The study gave all recipients anti-thymocyte globulin induction, then tacrolimus and steroids for 2 to 3 years.

The ends were cut back, 0 bases at V and 5 bases at J, with 16 bases in the middle. The germline CDR1 and CDR2 sequences are LGHNA and YNFKEQ. The CDR3 has 16 amino acids. The table lists this clone with a count of one. As yet, its antigen is unknown. Here immunoSEQ multiplex PCR was the method, and the copy in TCRdb shows in-frame clones only, minus some. The profile shows about 92,000 clones, roughly four fifths of them singletons. This sample comprised unstimulated CD8+ T cells sorted from spleen or lymph node cells, obtained before intestinal transplant. The chain has TRBV4-2 and TRBJ1-2; D is possibly TRBD1 (5 bases). This sequence was found in a human donor who received an intestinal transplant. The CDR3 here is CASSQEERDWEYGYTF. The CDR3 DNA is TGTGCCAGCAGCCAAGAGGAGAGGGACTGGGAGTATGGCTACACCTTC.